Listed below are T cell receptor beta chains from one sample, sequenced in a study of cytomegalovirus exposure and HLA in healthy donors. Data came from immunoSEQ multiplex PCR; TCRdb stores just in-frame clones and leaves some out. This table has 150,000 to 200,000 clones, less than 90% appearing once. The sample consisted of PBMCs. These TCRs come from a man in his fifties or sixties in good health and CMV-seropositive. CDR3s include the opening cysteine and the closing phenylalanine or tryptophan. D genes are given only for firm matches.

j_call: TRBJ1-4; d_call: .; v_call: TRBV9; cdr3_aa: CASSAQTNEKLFF
j_call: TRBJ2-5; d_call: TRBD2; v_call: TRBV11-2; cdr3_aa: CASSSIRGGGETQYF
j_call: TRBJ2-5; d_call: .; v_call: TRBV5-1; cdr3_aa: CASSLDRPQETQYF
j_call: TRBJ1-6; d_call: TRBD1; v_call: TRBV25-1; cdr3_aa: CASSATTGINSPLHF
j_call: TRBJ2-5; d_call: .; v_call: TRBV5-4; cdr3_aa: CASSFPSLQETQYF
j_call: TRBJ2-7; d_call: .; v_call: TRBV5-1; cdr3_aa: CASSLAAGYYEQYF
j_call: TRBJ2-1; d_call: TRBD2; v_call: TRBV11-2; cdr3_aa: CASSPWTSGGGNEQFF
j_call: TRBJ2-2; d_call: .; v_call: TRBV11-3; cdr3_aa: CASSPQGFLGSGELFF
j_call: TRBJ2-7; d_call: .; v_call: TRBV2; cdr3_aa: CASSERFARGSSYEQYF
j_call: TRBJ2-1; d_call: .; v_call: TRBV5-1; cdr3_aa: CASSLGTGSSYNEQFF
j_call: TRBJ2-5; d_call: TRBD2; v_call: TRBV7-9; cdr3_aa: CSSSIGTSGGMQTQYF
j_call: TRBJ2-2; d_call: .; v_call: TRBV19; cdr3_aa: CASSAGRGTGELFF
j_call: TRBJ2-2; d_call: .; v_call: TRBV2; cdr3_aa: CASSEVSGSTGELFF
j_call: TRBJ1-2; d_call: .; v_call: TRBV27; cdr3_aa: CASSPYPDSNYGYTF
j_call: TRBJ1-1; d_call: .; v_call: TRBV9; cdr3_aa: CASSITGSTEAFF
j_call: TRBJ2-5; d_call: .; v_call: TRBV5-1; cdr3_aa: CASSWEGGLVETQYF
j_call: TRBJ2-3; d_call: .; v_call: TRBV9; cdr3_aa: CASSDSSSTDTQYF
j_call: TRBJ2-5; d_call: .; v_call: TRBV5-1; cdr3_aa: CASRPDSLEETQYF
j_call: TRBJ2-4; d_call: .; v_call: TRBV5-6; cdr3_aa: CASTSHGEGKNIQYF
j_call: TRBJ1-1; d_call: .; v_call: TRBV4-1; cdr3_aa: CASSQDLRVGGLVTPNTEAFF
j_call: TRBJ2-7; d_call: .; v_call: TRBV5-4; cdr3_aa: CASGDDYEQYF
j_call: TRBJ2-5; d_call: TRBD1; v_call: TRBV10-3; cdr3_aa: CAISGGQGEGETQYF
j_call: TRBJ2-5; d_call: TRBD2; v_call: TRBV30; cdr3_aa: CAWSGGGSRETQYF
j_call: TRBJ2-7; d_call: TRBD1; v_call: TRBV6-5; cdr3_aa: CASSSNRGLTYEQYF
j_call: TRBJ2-1; d_call: TRBD2; v_call: TRBV27; cdr3_aa: CASSLFLSSGSGIGNEQFF
j_call: TRBJ2-3; d_call: TRBD2; v_call: TRBV5-4; cdr3_aa: CASSFRLAGGSTDTQYF
j_call: TRBJ1-4; d_call: .; v_call: TRBV28; cdr3_aa: CASSLWSGEKLFF
j_call: TRBJ1-4; d_call: TRBD1; v_call: TRBV5-4; cdr3_aa: CASSSQGSSNEKLFF
j_call: TRBJ2-4; d_call: .; v_call: TRBV7-2; cdr3_aa: CASSLVGGVAKNIQYF
j_call: TRBJ2-5; d_call: .; v_call: TRBV28; cdr3_aa: CASSSIPTTGNQETQYF
j_call: TRBJ2-3; d_call: TRBD2; v_call: TRBV4-1; cdr3_aa: CASSQTSGGTDTQYF
j_call: TRBJ2-7; d_call: .; v_call: TRBV9; cdr3_aa: CASSVGTEYEQYF
j_call: TRBJ2-7; d_call: TRBD1; v_call: TRBV4-3; cdr3_aa: CASSQGTGAGEQYF
j_call: TRBJ1-1; d_call: .; v_call: TRBV5-6; cdr3_aa: CASSRGRAMNTEAFF
j_call: TRBJ2-3; d_call: .; v_call: TRBV27; cdr3_aa: CASSHTDTQYF
j_call: TRBJ2-3; d_call: TRBD2; v_call: TRBV5-5; cdr3_aa: CASSLFGGAGDTQYF
j_call: TRBJ2-6; d_call: .; v_call: TRBV7-1; cdr3_aa: CASSSESRGGWFSGQNSGANVLTF
j_call: TRBJ1-5; d_call: TRBD1; v_call: TRBV19; cdr3_aa: CASSTRTGSNQPQHF
j_call: TRBJ2-1; d_call: TRBD2; v_call: TRBV7-9; cdr3_aa: CASSFKLAGVNEQFF
j_call: TRBJ2-1; d_call: .; v_call: TRBV9; cdr3_aa: CASSVGQNEQFF
j_call: TRBJ1-6; d_call: .; v_call: TRBV4-3; cdr3_aa: CASSQDSTRGSPLHF
j_call: TRBJ1-6; d_call: .; v_call: TRBV6-1; cdr3_aa: CASSETSSYNSPLHF
j_call: TRBJ1-2; d_call: TRBD1; v_call: TRBV28; cdr3_aa: CASRTSGGAGYGYTF
j_call: TRBJ2-2; d_call: .; v_call: TRBV15; cdr3_aa: CATSRGGAAPTGELFF
j_call: TRBJ2-3; d_call: .; v_call: TRBV5-6; cdr3_aa: CASSLGRGTDTQYF
j_call: TRBJ1-4; d_call: .; v_call: TRBV25-1; cdr3_aa: CASSDARTNEKLFF
j_call: TRBJ2-7; d_call: .; v_call: TRBV20-1; cdr3_aa: CSARQGNEQYF
j_call: TRBJ2-7; d_call: TRBD1; v_call: TRBV9; cdr3_aa: CASSVEQGGEQYF
j_call: TRBJ2-7; d_call: TRBD2; v_call: TRBV27; cdr3_aa: CASRRVGGKAYEQYF
j_call: TRBJ2-7; d_call: TRBD1; v_call: TRBV5-4; cdr3_aa: CASSWGQGDEQYF
j_call: TRBJ2-7; d_call: .; v_call: TRBV4-3; cdr3_aa: CASSQDPPDSLTSSYEQYF
j_call: TRBJ2-1; d_call: TRBD2; v_call: TRBV5-1; cdr3_aa: CASSLDPSGSGNEQFF
j_call: TRBJ1-5; d_call: .; v_call: TRBV28; cdr3_aa: CAKASEQPQHF
j_call: TRBJ2-3; d_call: .; v_call: TRBV27; cdr3_aa: CASSQQGLDTQYF
j_call: TRBJ1-4; d_call: TRBD1; v_call: TRBV16; cdr3_aa: CASSQSAGRGQEKLFF
j_call: TRBJ2-7; d_call: TRBD1; v_call: TRBV5-1; cdr3_aa: CASSSGQGTYEQYF
j_call: TRBJ2-1; d_call: .; v_call: TRBV9; cdr3_aa: CASSVSGYNEQFF
j_call: TRBJ2-1; d_call: .; v_call: TRBV7-2; cdr3_aa: CASSYARSHEQFF
j_call: TRBJ1-1; d_call: .; v_call: TRBV29-1; cdr3_aa: CSVSPNAGAWGLRAFF